Shown below are 7 T cell receptor beta chains from a single sample sequenced in a study of blood T cell repertoires in COVID-19. Generated by immunoSEQ multiplex PCR, the TCRdb table keeps only in-frame clones and is missing some. The data contain around 30,000 clones, 60% to 80% of them singletons. The sequenced sample consisted of peripheral blood. The receptor source for this set is a human donor in a cohort sampled during active COVID-19.

The chain employs TRBV30 and TRBJ2-3; 7 bases align to TRBD2. The germline gives CDR1 GTSNPN, CDR2 SVGIG (reference sequence). The CDR3 loop spans 14 amino acids. V gave up 0 bases and J gave up 3 bases; unmatched junction bases: 3. The CDR3 protein is CAWSVSGGTDTQYF. The CDR3 region has the DNA TGTGCCTGGAGTGTATCCGGGGGGACAGATACGCAGTATTTT.

The V and J genes are TRBV5-4 and TRBJ2-2, with D possibly being TRBD1 (6 bases). The V gene's germline CDR1 is SGHNT and CDR2 YYREEE (reference sequence). V lost 4 bases and J lost 5, with 12 bases in between. The CDR3 loop spans 14 amino acids. The CDR3 DNA is TGTGCCAGCAGCCCCCTACAGGGAACCGGGGAGCTGTTTTTT. Its translation: CASSPLQGTGELFF.

The genes are TRBV19 and TRBJ2-7; D is possibly TRBD1 (6 bases). V was pared by 6 bases and J by 3 bases, with 12 bases between. The CDR3 loop spans 13 amino acids. Germline assignment: CDR1 LNHDA and CDR2 SQIVND (reference sequence). The CDR3 protein is CASSRQGLYEQYF. The CDR3 nucleotides read TGTGCCAGTAGCCGTCAGGGGCTCTACGAGCAGTACTTC.

This clone was recorded only once. The V gene is TRBV19, the J gene TRBJ2-5, with D possibly TRBD2 on 7 matching bases. Trimming took off 3 bases at V and 6 bases at J, with 14 bases between the two ends. The CDR3 runs to 14 residues. CDR1 LNHDA and CDR2 SQIVND come from the germline V gene (reference sequence). The DNA of the CDR3 is TGTGCCAGTAGTATTGGGGGGGGCGGGCAGACCCAGTACTTC. This codes for CASSIGGGGQTQYF.

CDR3 residues: CASSQLASYNEQFF. CDR3 coding DNA: TGTGCCAGCAGCCAGCTAGCCTCATACAATGAGCAGTTCTTC. This rearrangement joins TRBV14 to TRBJ2-1, with D possibly matching TRBD2 (5 bases). Per the germline V gene, CDR1 is SGHDN and CDR2 is FVKESK. V shed 3 bases and J shed 4 bases, with 10 bases lying between them. The CDR3 sequence is 14 residues long.

The chain joins TRBV30 to TRBJ1-5, with D tentatively TRBD1 (6 bases). The CDR3 is 15 residues long. The V end lost 0 bases, the J end lost 5 bases, and 14 bases lay between the germline ends. Per the germline V gene, CDR1 is GTSNPN and CDR2 is SVGIG (reference sequence). The CDR3 DNA sequence: TGTGCCTGGAGTGTAACGGGGGGCGGCTATCAGCCCCAGCATTTT. Its translation is CAWSVTGGGYQPQHF.

V is TRBV28 and J is TRBJ2-2; 9 nucleotides agree with TRBD1. The V segment lost 5 bases and the J segment 6 bases; nucleotides outside the gene matches: 7. Germline CDR1 and CDR2: MDHEN and SYDVKM. The CDR3 spans 15 residues. The DNA of the CDR3 is TGTGCCAGCAGTGGGGACAGGGTTAGCCCCGGGGAGCTGTTTTTT. Its protein product is CASSGDRVSPGELFF.